The source of this T cell receptor beta chain is a study of blood T cell repertoires in COVID-19. In the study overall: Samples of COVID-19 (acute and convalescent) were obtained from the United States, Italy and Spain. PBMCs, B-cell-depleted T cells, or T cells provided the cDNA or gDNA that made up the material.

This clone has only one observation. The CDR3 sequence is 15 residues long. Germline V gives CDR1 KGHSH, CDR2 LQKENI. The V segment lost 2 bases and the J segment 4 bases; nucleotides outside the gene matches: 5. In the study's own analysis: The authors estimated nucleated cell counts from reference gene primer amplification. The assay was immunoSEQ multiplex PCR, and TCRdb's table has in-frame clones only and misses some. Clone size and V and J calls were adopted from that table, with D and trimming inferred from the DNA. The sample lists 110,000 or so clones, over 75% occurring once. The receptor was derived from a man between 45 and 60 years old with acute or convalescent COVID-19. The V call is TRBV18, the J call TRBJ1-5, with 7 bases aligning to TRBD1. The sample was peripheral blood. This CDR3 is CASSPDRVKNQPQHF. CDR3 in DNA: TGTGCCAGCTCACCAGACAGGGTAAAGAATCAGCCCCAGCATTTT.